The 6 T cell receptor beta chains below come from one sample, sequenced in a study of shared clonotypes between healthy human individuals. Measured with immunoSEQ multiplex PCR; TCRdb has only the in-frame clones, and not every one. The repertoire holds approximately 2,000,000 clones, with under 95% as singletons. The material sequenced was naive CD4+ T cells from PBMCs. Subset specified: CD45RA+ positively selected. The receptors here all came from a man aged 18-30 years in good health. Some clones in this sample may be carry-over from other donors' samples.

This clone was recorded once. The genes are TRBV28 and TRBJ2-5; 7 nucleotides line up with TRBD1. Losses at the gene ends were 3 bases for V and 3 bases for J; bases not matched to a gene: 13. The germline V gene has CDR1 MDHEN and CDR2 SYDVKM. This CDR3 contains 17 residues. The CDR3 sequence is CASSFNLGTAVKETQYF. The DNA of the CDR3 is TGTGCCAGCAGTTTTAATTTAGGGACAGCGGTGAAAGAGACCCAGTACTTC.

This clone was picked up a small number of times. The V gene is TRBV29-1, the J gene TRBJ2-2; possible D gene TRBD1, 6 bases. The CDR3 is made up of 13 amino acids. Germline V gives CDR1 SQVTM, CDR2 ANQGSEA. Trimming took off 6 bases at V and 5 bases at J, with 13 bases between the two ends. CDR3 region: CSVNRAWTGELFF. CDR3 bases: TGCAGCGTAAACAGGGCTTGGACCGGGGAGCTGTTTTTT.

The chain carries TRBV29-1 and TRBJ1-2; 7 bases agree with TRBD1. Germline V gene data show CDR1 as SQVTM and CDR2 as ANQGSEA. This CDR3 contains 16 residues. V shed 4 bases and J 3 bases; nucleotides not matched to a gene: 14. The CDR3 DNA is TGCAGCGTTGTGGGGGAAAAACAGGGGTCATACTATGGCTACACCTTC. This gives the protein CSVVGEKQGSYYGYTF.

The gene calls are TRBV6-1 and TRBJ2-1; D perhaps matches TRBD2 (6 bases). The V gene lost 6 bases and the J gene lost 2 bases, with 11 bases spanning the gap. Germline V lookup: CDR1 MNHNS, CDR2 SASEGT. CDR3 length: 14 amino acids. The CDR3 spells CASSGSAPYNEQFF. CDR3 DNA: TGTGCCAGCAGCGGGAGTGCCCCCTACAATGAGCAGTTCTTC.

This clone was recorded only once. The DNA for the CDR3 is TGCGCCAGCAGCACCCGGGACAGGGTAGAGCAGTACTTC. It translates to CASSTRDRVEQYF. The chain carries TRBV5-1 and TRBJ2-7; 9 bases align to TRBD1. CDR3 length equals 13 residues. Germline V gene lookup returns CDR1 SGHRS and CDR2 YFSETQ. V dropped 4 bases and J dropped 7; count of bases not matched to a gene: 6.

V is TRBV28 and J is TRBJ1-5; D call uncertain. CDR3 size: 14 residues. Germline loops: CDR1 MDHEN, CDR2 SYDVKM. With 4 bases removed from V and 10 bases from J, the gap between germline ends came to 17 bases. CDR3: CASSSGRFPSPQHF. The CDR3 nucleotides are TGTGCCAGCAGTTCCGGCCGTTTCCCCAGCCCCCAGCATTTT.